What follows are 12 T cell receptor beta chains derived from one specimen sequenced in a study of blood T cell repertoires in COVID-19. Profiling relied on immunoSEQ multiplex PCR, and the TCRdb table lists in-frame clones only, not all of them. The sample lists approximately 160,000 clones; around four fifths were seen once. Material for sequencing was PBMCs or T cells enriched from blood (not recorded which). Receptor source: a woman aged 45 to 65 in a cohort exposed to, infected with or recovered from COVID-19 (not recorded which).

V gene TRBV5-4 combines with J gene TRBJ1-6; D gene uncertain. Germline loops: CDR1 SGHNT, CDR2 YYREEE (reference sequence). The CDR3 loop spans 17 amino acids. With 4 bases removed from V and 6 bases from J, the gap between germline ends came to 20 bases. CDR3 nucleotide sequence: TGTGCCAGCAGCCCCACCCCCCCGGGAATGGGTAATTCACCCCTCCACTTT. It codes for CASSPTPPGMGNSPLHF.

As regards this clone: Other DNA sequences from this sample encode an identical CDR3 as well. The rearrangement joins TRBV6-5 to TRBJ1-2; no definite D call. CDR3 size: 13 residues. The germline V gene encodes CDR1 MNHEY and CDR2 SVGAGI. Trimming left V 2 bases short and J 4 bases short, with 8 bases between. The CDR3 region has the DNA TGTGCCAGCAGTTACAGGGAGGGCTATGGCTACACCTTC. This gives the protein CASSYREGYGYTF.

This chain connects TRBV9 to TRBJ1-1; D gene uncertain. Trimming took off 4 bases at V and 7 bases at J, with 14 bases between the two ends. The V gene's germline CDR1 is SGDLS and CDR2 YYNGEE. The CDR3 has 13 residues. The CDR3 coding sequence is TGTGCCAGCAGCCCTCAAGGGAGGTTTGAAGCTTTCTTT. Protein product: CASSPQGRFEAFF.

The chain carries TRBV5-5 and TRBJ2-5; TRBD2 agrees at 8 bases. The CDR3 has 14 amino acids. The J segment lost 4 bases and the V segment lost 0 bases, leaving 2 bases of the junction unmatched. Germline V gene sequence: CDR1 SGHKS, CDR2 YYEKEE (reference sequence). In DNA form, the CDR3 reads TGTGCCAGCAGCTTGGTAGCGGGGAGAGAGACCCAGTACTTC. Its translation is CASSLVAGRETQYF.

The rearrangement links TRBV27 to TRBJ1-4; D ambiguous. The ends were cut back, 6 bases at V and 4 bases at J, with 6 bases in the middle. CDR1 MNHEY and CDR2 SMNVEV come from the germline V gene (reference sequence). The length of the CDR3 is 12 residues. The CDR3 region is CASRRRNEKLFF. The CDR3 DNA is TGTGCCAGCAGGCGGCGTAATGAAAAACTGTTTTTT.

The V gene is TRBV27, the J gene TRBJ2-1; 7 bases are a match to TRBD2. This CDR3 region has 19 residues. Unmatched junction bases numbered 13, after V lost 2 bases and J lost 0 bases. In germline, CDR1 is MNHEY, CDR2 SMNVEV (reference sequence). CDR3 nucleotides: TGTGCCAGCAGTTTAGAGGAGCGGGGCGGGCCGAGCTCCTACAATGAGCAGTTCTTC. It is translated as CASSLEERGGPSSYNEQFF.

This chain joins TRBV28 and TRBJ2-5, with a weak D call TRBD2 (6 bases). The V and J ends lost 3 bases and 2 bases respectively, with 10 bases between them. This CDR3 has 14 residues. In germline, CDR1 is MDHEN, CDR2 SYDVKM. The CDR3 DNA follows: TGTGCCAGCAGTTTGACTAGTTTGCAAGAGACCCAGTACTTC. It codes for CASSLTSLQETQYF.

This chain uses TRBV5-1 with TRBJ2-7; tentative D call: TRBD1 (6 bases). The CDR3 is 15 residues long. Trimming pared 0 bases from V and 0 bases from J, leaving 10 bases between. Germline values: CDR1 SGHRS, CDR2 YFSETQ. The CDR3 loop is CASSLDWTVSYEQYF. The CDR3 nucleotides are TGCGCCAGCAGCTTGGATTGGACAGTCTCCTACGAGCAGTACTTC.

The chain couples TRBV11-2 to TRBJ1-3; D gene uncertain. CDR3 length: 15 residues. With 2 bases removed from V and 2 bases from J, the gap between germline ends came to 10 bases. The V gene's germline CDR1 is SGHAT and CDR2 FQNNGV. CDR3: CASSLRGSTGNTIYF. CDR3 sequence (DNA): TGTGCCAGCAGCTTACGAGGGTCCACTGGAAACACCATATATTTT.

The chain recombines TRBV5-5 with TRBJ1-4; D call uncertain. CDR1 is SGHKS, CDR2 YYEKEE, per germline (reference sequence). The CDR3 spans 16 residues. V shed 4 bases and J shed 0 bases, with 13 bases lying between them. This CDR3 is CASSPTVTSTNEKLFF. DNA of the CDR3: TGTGCCAGCAGCCCGACTGTAACGTCAACTAATGAAAAACTGTTTTTT.

V and J are TRBV7-6 and TRBJ2-7, with 7 bases lining up with TRBD1. The CDR3 sequence is 13 residues long. Per germline, CDR1 SGHVS and CDR2 FNYEAQ. Trimming at V came to 4 bases and at J to 3 bases, leaving 3 bases not matched to a gene. The CDR3 sequence: CASSSSGGYEQYF. CDR3 DNA sequence: TGTGCCAGCAGCTCCTCAGGGGGCTACGAGCAGTACTTC.

The rearrangement uses TRBV10-3 and TRBJ1-1, with TRBD1 as a possible D gene (5 bases). Per the germline V gene, CDR1 is ENHRY and CDR2 is SYGVKD. The CDR3 totals 12 residues. The V and J ends lost 9 bases and 3 bases respectively, with 11 bases between them. This CDR3 reads CAISGWDTEAFF. CDR3 bases: TGTGCCATTTCAGGGTGGGACACTGAAGCTTTCTTT.